Below, one T cell receptor beta chain is given with its context. Its antigen is undetermined. Patients had received no treatment of any kind before thyroid surgery. CDR3 size: 15 residues. V lost 5 bases and J lost 10, with 20 bases in between. Germline-derived CDR1 and CDR2 are MNHNS and SASEGT. This sample is drawn from a study of metastatic and nonmetastatic thyroid tumors. On the study more broadly: Peripheral blood and tumor or nodule samples from malignant and benign thyroid patients were compared.

Study-wide results and caveats: Malignant thyroid tumors reportedly exceeded benign nodules significantly in TCR beta diversity, with the difference appearing in blood and tumor.

Original processing methods: A papillary thyroid cancer distant-metastasis classifier was built from CDR3 differences across clinicopathological groups. TCRdb reanalyzed the PCR reads via MiXCR. These V and J calls derive from TCRdb rather than the authors' analysis. This table holds 35,000 or so clones, about a sixth found once. The source of this sequence is a male donor with papillary thyroid cancer or a benign thyroid nodule (not recorded which). Some clones in this sample may be carry-over from other donors' samples. The source material was blood. The chain combines TRBV6-1 with TRBJ2-2; D tentatively fits TRBD1 or TRBD2 (5 bases each). The CDR3 loop is CASSNRRGPPVELFF. DNA for the CDR3: TGTGCCAGCAGTAATCGCCGGGGACCTCCCGTGGAGCTGTTTTTT.